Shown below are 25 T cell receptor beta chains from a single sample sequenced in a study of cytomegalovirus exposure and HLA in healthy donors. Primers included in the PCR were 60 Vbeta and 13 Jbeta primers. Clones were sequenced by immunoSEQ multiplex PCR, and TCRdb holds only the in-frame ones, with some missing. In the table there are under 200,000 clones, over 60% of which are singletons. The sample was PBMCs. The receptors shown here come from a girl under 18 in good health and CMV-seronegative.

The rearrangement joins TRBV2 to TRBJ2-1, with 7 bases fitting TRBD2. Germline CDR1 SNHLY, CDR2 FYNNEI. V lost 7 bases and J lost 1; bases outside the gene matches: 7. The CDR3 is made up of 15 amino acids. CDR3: CASTSGGWSYNEQFF. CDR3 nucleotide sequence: TGTGCCAGCACCTCCGGGGGGTGGTCCTACAATGAGCAGTTCTTC.

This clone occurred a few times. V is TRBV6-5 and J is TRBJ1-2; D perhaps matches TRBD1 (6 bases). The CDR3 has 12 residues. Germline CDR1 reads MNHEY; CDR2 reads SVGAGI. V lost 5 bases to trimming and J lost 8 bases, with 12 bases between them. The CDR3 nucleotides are TGTGCCAGCAGTCAGGGGTCGGAAGGCTACACCTTC. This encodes CASSQGSEGYTF.

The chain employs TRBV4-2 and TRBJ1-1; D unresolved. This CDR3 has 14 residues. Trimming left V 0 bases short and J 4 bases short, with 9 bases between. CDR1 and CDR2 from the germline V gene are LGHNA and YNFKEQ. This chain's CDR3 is CASSQDIGSTEAFF. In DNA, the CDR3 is TGTGCCAGCAGCCAAGATATTGGTAGCACTGAAGCTTTCTTT.

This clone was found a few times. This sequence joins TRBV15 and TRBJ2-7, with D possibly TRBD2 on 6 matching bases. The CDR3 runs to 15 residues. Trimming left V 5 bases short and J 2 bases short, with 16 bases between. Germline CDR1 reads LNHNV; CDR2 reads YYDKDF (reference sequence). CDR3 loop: CATSRQGGTAYEQYF. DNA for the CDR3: TGTGCCACCAGCCGCCAAGGAGGGACTGCCTACGAGCAGTACTTC.

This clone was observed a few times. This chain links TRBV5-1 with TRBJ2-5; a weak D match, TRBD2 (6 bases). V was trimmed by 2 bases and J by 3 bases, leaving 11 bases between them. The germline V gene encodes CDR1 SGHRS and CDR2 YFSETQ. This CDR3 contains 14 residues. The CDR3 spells CASSFTSGEETQYF. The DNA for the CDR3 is TGCGCCAGCAGCTTTACTTCGGGGGAAGAGACCCAGTACTTC.

Written as DNA, the CDR3 is TGTGCCAGCAGCACCGGACAGGGGAGTAACTATGGCTACACCTTC. Translating gives CASSTGQGSNYGYTF. The chain uses TRBV7-9 and TRBJ1-2, with 9 nucleotides matching TRBD1. CDR3 length: 15 amino acids. V trimming: 5 bases; J trimming: 1 base; junction bases outside the gene matches: 5. Germline V lookup: CDR1 SEHNR, CDR2 FQNEAQ (reference sequence).

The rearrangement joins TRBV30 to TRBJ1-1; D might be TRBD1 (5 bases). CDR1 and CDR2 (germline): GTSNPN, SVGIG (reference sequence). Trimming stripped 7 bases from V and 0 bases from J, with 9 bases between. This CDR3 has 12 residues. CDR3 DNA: TGTGCCTACTCACAGGTGAACACTGAAGCTTTCTTT. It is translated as CAYSQVNTEAFF.

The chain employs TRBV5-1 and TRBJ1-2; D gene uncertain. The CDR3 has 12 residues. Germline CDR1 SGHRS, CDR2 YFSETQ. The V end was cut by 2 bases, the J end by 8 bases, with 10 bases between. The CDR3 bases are TGCGCCAGCAGCTTAGGCGCGCGGGGCTACACCTTC. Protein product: CASSLGARGYTF.

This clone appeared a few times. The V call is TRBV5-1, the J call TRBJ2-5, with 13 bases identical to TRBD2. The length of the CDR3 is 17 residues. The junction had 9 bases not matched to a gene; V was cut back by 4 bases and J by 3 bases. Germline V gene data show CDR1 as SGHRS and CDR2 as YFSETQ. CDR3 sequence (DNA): TGCGCCAGCAGCCCGGGACTAGCGGGGCCCTTAGAAGAGACCCAGTACTTC. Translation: CASSPGLAGPLEETQYF.

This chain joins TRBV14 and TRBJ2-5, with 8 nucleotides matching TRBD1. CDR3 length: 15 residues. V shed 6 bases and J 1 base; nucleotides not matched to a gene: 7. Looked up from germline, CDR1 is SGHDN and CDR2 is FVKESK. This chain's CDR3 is CASRRGGQGQETQYF. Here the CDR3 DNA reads TGTGCCAGCAGACGAGGCGGACAGGGCCAAGAGACCCAGTACTTC.

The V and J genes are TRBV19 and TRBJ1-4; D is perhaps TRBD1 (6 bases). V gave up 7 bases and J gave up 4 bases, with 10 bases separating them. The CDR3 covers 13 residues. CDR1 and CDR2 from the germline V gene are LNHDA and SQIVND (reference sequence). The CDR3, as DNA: TGTGCCAGTACCCTCAGGGGTAATGAAAAACTGTTTTTT. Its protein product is CASTLRGNEKLFF.

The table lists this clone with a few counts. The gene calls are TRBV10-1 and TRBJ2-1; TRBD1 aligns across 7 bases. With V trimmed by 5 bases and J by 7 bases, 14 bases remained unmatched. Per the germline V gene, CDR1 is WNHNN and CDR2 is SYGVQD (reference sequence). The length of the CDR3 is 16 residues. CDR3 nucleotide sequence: TGCGCCAGCAGTAGGGGGCCGGGTCTGCTCCAGAATGAGCAGTTCTTC. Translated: CASSRGPGLLQNEQFF.

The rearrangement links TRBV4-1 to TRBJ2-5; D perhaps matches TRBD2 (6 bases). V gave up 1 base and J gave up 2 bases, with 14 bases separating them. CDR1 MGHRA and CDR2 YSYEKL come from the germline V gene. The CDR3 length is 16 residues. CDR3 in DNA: TGCGCCAGCAGCCAAGGGAGGGACCCGGGTCAAGAGACCCAGTACTTC. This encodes CASSQGRDPGQETQYF.

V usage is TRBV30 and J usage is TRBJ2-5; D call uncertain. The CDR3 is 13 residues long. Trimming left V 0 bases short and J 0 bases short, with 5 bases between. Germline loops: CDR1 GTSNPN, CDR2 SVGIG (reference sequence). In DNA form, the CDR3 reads TGTGCCTGGAGTGTAGACAACCAAGAGACCCAGTACTTC. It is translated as CAWSVDNQETQYF.

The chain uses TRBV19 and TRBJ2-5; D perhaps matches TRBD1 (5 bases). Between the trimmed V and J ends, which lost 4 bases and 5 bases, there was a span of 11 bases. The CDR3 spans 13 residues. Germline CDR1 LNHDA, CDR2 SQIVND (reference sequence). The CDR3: CASSKGYVETQYF. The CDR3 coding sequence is TGTGCCAGTAGTAAGGGGTATGTGGAGACCCAGTACTTC. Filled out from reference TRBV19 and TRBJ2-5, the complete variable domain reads DGGITQSPKYLFRKEGQNVTLSCEQNLNHDAMYWYRQDPGQGLRLIYYSQIVNDFQKGDIAEGYSVSREKKESFPLTVTSAQKNPTAFYLCASSKGYVETQYFGPGTRLLVL.

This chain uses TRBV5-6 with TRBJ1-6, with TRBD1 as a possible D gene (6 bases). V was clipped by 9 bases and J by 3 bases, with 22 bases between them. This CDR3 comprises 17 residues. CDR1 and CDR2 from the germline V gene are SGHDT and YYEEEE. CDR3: CATRQNRDRGYNSPLHF. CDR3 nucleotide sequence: TGTGCCACACGACAAAACAGGGATAGGGGCTATAATTCACCCCTCCACTTT.

This CDR3 reads CASSYTGASGGNEQFF. CDR3 nucleotide sequence: TGTGCCAGCAGTTACACAGGGGCTAGCGGGGGGAATGAGCAGTTCTTC. This chain uses TRBV6-5 with TRBJ2-1; 11 bases match TRBD2. V shed 2 bases and J 7 bases; nucleotides not matched to a gene: 7. Germline V gene lookup returns CDR1 MNHEY and CDR2 SVGAGI. The CDR3 loop spans 16 amino acids.

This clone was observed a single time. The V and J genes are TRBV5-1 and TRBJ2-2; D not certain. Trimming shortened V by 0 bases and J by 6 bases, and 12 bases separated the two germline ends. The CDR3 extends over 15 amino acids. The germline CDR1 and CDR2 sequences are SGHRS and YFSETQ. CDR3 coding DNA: TGCGCCAGCAGCTTGGAGCCCCTCGTCCCCGGGGAGCTGTTTTTT. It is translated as CASSLEPLVPGELFF. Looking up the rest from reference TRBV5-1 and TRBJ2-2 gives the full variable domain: KAGVTQTPRYLIKTRGQQVTLSCSPISGHRSVSWYQQTPGQGLQFLFEYFSETQRNKGNFPGRFSGRQFSNSRSEMNVSTLELGDSALYLCASSLEPLVPGELFFGEGSRLTVL.

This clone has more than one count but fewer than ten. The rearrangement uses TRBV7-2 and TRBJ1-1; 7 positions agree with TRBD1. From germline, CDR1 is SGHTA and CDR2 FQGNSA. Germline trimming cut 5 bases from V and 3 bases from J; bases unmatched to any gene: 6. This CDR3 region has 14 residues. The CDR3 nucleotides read TGTGCCAGCAGCGTATGGGGACAGCACACTGAAGCTTTCTTT. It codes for CASSVWGQHTEAFF.

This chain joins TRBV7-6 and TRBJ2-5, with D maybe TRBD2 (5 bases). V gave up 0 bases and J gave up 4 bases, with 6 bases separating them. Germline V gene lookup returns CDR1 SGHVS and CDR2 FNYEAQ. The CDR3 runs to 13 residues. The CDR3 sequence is CASSLAEAETQYF. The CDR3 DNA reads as TGTGCCAGCAGCTTAGCGGAGGCAGAGACCCAGTACTTC.

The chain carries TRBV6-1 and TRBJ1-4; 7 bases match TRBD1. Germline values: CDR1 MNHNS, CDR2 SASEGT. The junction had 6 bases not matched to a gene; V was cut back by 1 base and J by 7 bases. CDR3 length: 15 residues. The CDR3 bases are TGTGCCAGCAGTGAAGGGGGTCAGGGGGGTGAAAAACTGTTTTTT. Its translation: CASSEGGQGGEKLFF.

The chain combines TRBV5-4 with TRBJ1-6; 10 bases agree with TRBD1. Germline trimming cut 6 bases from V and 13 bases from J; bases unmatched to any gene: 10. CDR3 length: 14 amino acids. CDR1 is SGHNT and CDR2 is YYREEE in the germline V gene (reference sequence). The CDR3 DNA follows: TGTGCCAGCACCGACAGGGGGCCAGGCCTCCCCCTCCACTTT. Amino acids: CASTDRGPGLPLHF.

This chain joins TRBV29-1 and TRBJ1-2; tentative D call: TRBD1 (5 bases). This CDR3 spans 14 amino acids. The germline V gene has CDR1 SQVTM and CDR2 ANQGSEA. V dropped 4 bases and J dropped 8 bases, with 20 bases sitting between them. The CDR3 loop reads CSVGIGAGRGGYTF. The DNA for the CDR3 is TGCAGCGTTGGGATTGGGGCAGGGAGGGGCGGCTACACCTTC.

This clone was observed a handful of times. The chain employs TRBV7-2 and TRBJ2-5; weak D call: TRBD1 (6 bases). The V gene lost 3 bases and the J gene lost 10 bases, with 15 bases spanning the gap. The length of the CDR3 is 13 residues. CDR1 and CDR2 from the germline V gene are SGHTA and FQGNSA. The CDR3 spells CASSFRGQGSQYF. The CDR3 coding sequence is TGTGCCAGCAGCTTTAGAGGGCAGGGGAGCCAGTACTTC.

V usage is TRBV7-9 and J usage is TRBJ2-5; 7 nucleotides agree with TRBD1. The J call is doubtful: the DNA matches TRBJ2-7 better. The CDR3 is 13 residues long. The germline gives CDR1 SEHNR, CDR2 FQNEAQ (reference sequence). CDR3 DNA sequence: TGTGCCAGCAGCGCCTGGGACAGCTACGAGCAGTACTTC. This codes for CASSAWDSYEQYF.